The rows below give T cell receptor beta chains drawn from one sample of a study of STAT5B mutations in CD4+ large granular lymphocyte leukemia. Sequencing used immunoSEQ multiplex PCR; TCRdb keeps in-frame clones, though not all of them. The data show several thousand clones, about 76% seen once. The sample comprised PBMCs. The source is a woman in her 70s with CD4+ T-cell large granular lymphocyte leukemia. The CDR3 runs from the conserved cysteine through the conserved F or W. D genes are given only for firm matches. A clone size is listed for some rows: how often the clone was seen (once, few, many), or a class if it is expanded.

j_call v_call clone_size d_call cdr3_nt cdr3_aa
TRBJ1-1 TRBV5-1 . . TGCGCCAGCAGCCGTGGGACAACGGACACTGAAGCTTTCTTT CASSRGTTDTEAFF
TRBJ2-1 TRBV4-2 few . TGTGCCAGCAGCCAAGAGGGTCGGGAGCTAGGTCGCAATGAGCAGTTCTTC CASSQEGRELGRNEQFF
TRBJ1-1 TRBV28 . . TGTGCCAGCAGCTCCAATGTCGGGGATGGGAAAACTGAAGCTTTCTTT CASSSNVGDGKTEAFF
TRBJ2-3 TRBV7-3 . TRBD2 TGTGCCAGCAGCCCTGGGGGTAGCGGGAGTTTGGTGTATAGCACAGATACGCAGTATTTT CASSPGGSGSLVYSTDTQYF
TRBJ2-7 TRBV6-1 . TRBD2 TGTGCCAGCAGGGGGGGGGTAGACTACGAGCAGTACTTC CASRGGVDYEQYF
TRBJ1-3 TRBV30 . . TGTGCCTGGAGTGTACCAGGGTATACTGGAAACACCATATATTTT CAWSVPGYTGNTIYF
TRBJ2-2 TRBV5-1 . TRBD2 TGCGCCAGCAGCTTGACTAGCGGGGGGGTGAACACCGGGGAGCTGTTTTTT CASSLTSGGVNTGELFF
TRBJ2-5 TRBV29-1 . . TGCAGCGTTGAGGAGGCGGCAGGTATCGAGACCCAGTACTTC CSVEEAAGIETQYF
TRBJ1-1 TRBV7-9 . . TGTGCCAGCAGCTTACATGGGGTAAACACTGAAGCTTTCTTT CASSLHGVNTEAFF
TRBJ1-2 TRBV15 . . TGTGCCACCAGCAGCCGGCCTCTGACGACGAGCGGCTACACCTTC CATSSRPLTTSGYTF
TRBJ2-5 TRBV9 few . TGTGCCAGCAGCGTATCCCAGGGAGGAGAGACCCAGTACTTC CASSVSQGGETQYF
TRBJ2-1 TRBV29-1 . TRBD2 TGCAGCGTTACGACTAGCGGAGGAAATGAGCAGTTCTTC CSVTTSGGNEQFF
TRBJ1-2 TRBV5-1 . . TGCGCCAGCAGCCCCCTGGGCCGGGCTTTTGGCTACACCTTC CASSPLGRAFGYTF
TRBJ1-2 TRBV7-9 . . TGTGCCAGCAGCTTAGTAGGAGGGCAGGGCGGCTATGGCTACACCTTC CASSLVGGQGGYGYTF
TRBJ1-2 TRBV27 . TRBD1 TGTGCCAGCAGTCTACTGACAGGGGGTGGCGACTATGGCTACACCTTC CASSLLTGGGDYGYTF
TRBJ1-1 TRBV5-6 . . TGTGCCAGCAGCTTGGTGGAGGGGGACAAGGTAGCTTTCTTT CASSLVEGDKVAFF
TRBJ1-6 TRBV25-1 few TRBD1 TGTGCCAGCAGTGAGGGACAGCCACCCCTCCACTTT CASSEGQPPLHF
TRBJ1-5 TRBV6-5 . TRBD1 TGTGCCAGCAGTAGGGACAGCCATAGCAATCAGCCCCAGCATTTT CASSRDSHSNQPQHF